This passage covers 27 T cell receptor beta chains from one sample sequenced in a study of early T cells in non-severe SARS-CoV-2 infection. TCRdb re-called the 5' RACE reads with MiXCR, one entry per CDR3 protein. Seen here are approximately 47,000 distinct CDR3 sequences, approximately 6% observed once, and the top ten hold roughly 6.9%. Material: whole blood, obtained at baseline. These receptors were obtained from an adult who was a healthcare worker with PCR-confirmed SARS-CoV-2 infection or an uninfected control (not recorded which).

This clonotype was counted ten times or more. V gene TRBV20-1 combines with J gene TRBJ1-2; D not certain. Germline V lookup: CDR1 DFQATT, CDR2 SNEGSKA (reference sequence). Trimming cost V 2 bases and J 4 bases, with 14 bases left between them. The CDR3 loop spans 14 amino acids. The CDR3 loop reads CSARPEVVFYGYTF. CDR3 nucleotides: TGCAGTGCTAGACCCGAGGTAGTCTTCTATGGCTACACCTTC.

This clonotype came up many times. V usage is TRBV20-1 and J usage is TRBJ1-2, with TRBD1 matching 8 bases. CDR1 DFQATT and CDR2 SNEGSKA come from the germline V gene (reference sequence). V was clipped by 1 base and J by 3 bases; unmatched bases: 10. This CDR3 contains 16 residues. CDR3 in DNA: TGCAGTGCTAGAGTATCTAGACAGGGGCGCCACTATGGCTACACCTTC. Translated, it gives CSARVSRQGRHYGYTF.

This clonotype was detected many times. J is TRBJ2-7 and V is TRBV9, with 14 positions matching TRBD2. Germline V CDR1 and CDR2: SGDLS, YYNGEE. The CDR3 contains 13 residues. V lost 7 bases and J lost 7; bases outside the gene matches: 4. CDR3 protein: CASGGLAGEEQYF. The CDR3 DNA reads TGTGCCAGCGGGGGACTAGCGGGAGAAGAGCAGTACTTC.

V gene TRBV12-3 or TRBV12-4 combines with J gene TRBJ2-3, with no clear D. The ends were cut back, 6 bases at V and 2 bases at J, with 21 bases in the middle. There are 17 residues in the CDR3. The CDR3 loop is CASSASVPSYDTDTQYF. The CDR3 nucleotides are TGTGCCAGCAGCGCCTCGGTCCCCTCCTATGACACAGATACGCAGTATTTT.

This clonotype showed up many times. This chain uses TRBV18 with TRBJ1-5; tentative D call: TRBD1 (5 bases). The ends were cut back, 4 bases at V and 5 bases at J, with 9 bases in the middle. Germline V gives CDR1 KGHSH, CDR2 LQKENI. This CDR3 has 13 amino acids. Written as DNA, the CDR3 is TGTGCCAGCTCACGATTGACAGATCAGCCCCAGCATTTT. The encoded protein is CASSRLTDQPQHF. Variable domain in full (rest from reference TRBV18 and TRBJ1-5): NAGVMQNPRHLVRRRGQEARLRCSPMKGHSHVYWYRQLPEEGLKFMVYLQKENIIDESGMPKERFSAEFPKEGPSILRIQQVVRGDSAAYFCASSRLTDQPQHFGDGTRLSIL.

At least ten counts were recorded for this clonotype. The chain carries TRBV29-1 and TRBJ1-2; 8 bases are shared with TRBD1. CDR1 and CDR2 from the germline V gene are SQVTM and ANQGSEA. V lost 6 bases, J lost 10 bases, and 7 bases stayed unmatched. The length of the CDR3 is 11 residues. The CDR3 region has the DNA TGCAGCGTACGGACAGGGTACGACTACACCTTC. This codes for CSVRTGYDYTF.

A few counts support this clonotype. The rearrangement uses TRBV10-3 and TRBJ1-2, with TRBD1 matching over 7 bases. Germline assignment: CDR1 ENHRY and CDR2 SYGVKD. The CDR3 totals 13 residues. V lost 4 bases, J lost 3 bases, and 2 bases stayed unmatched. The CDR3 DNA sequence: TGTGCCATCAGTGGGGACAGCGACTATGGCTACACCTTC. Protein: CAISGDSDYGYTF.

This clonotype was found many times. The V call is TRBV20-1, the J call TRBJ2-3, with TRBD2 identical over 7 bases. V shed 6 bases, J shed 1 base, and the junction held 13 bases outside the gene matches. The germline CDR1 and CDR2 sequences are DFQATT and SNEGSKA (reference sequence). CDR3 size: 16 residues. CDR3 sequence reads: CSADLTRGGGTDTQYF. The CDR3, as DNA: TGCAGTGCAGACCTCACCCGTGGGGGGGGCACAGATACGCAGTATTTT.

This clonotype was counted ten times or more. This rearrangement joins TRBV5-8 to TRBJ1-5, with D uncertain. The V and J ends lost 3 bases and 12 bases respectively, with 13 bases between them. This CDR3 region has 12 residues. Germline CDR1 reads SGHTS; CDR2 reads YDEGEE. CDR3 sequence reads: CASSSAWAGQHF. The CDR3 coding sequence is TGTGCCAGCAGCTCCGCTTGGGCGGGCCAGCATTTT. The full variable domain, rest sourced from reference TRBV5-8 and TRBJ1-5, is EAGVTQSPTHLIKTRGQQATLRCSPISGHTSVYWYQQALGLGLQFLLWYDEGEERNRGNFPPRFSGRQFPNYSSELNVNALELEDSALYLCASSSAWAGQHFGDGTRLSIL.

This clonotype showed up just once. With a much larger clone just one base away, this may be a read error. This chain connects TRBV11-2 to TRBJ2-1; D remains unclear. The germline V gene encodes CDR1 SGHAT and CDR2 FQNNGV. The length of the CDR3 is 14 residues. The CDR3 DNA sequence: TGTGCCAGCAGCCTACAGAGCTCCTACAATGTGCAGTTCTTC. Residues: CASSLQSSYNVQFF.

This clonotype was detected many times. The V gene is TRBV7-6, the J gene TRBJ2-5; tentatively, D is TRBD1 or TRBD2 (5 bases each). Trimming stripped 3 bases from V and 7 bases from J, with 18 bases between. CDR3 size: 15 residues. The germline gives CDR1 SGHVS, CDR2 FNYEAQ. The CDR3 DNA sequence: TGTGCCAGCAGCTTGGACCGGGACCCCGGGTGGACCCAGTACTTC. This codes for CASSLDRDPGWTQYF.

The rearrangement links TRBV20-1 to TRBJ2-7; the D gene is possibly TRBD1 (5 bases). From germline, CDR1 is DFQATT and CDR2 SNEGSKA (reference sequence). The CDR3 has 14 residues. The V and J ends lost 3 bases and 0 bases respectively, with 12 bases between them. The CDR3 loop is CSARSVDTSYEQYF. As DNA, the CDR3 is TGCAGTGCTAGGTCTGTGGACACCTCCTACGAGCAGTACTTC.

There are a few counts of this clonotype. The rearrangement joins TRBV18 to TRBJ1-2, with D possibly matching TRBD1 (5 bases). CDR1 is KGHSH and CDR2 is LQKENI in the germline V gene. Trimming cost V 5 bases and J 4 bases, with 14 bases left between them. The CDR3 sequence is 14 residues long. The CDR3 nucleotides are TGTGCCAGCTCAAGAGAACAGGCGACCTATGGCTACACCTTC. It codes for CASSREQATYGYTF. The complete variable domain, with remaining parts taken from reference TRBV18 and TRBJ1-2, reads NAGVMQNPRHLVRRRGQEARLRCSPMKGHSHVYWYRQLPEEGLKFMVYLQKENIIDESGMPKERFSAEFPKEGPSILRIQQVVRGDSAAYFCASSREQATYGYTFGSGTRLTVV.

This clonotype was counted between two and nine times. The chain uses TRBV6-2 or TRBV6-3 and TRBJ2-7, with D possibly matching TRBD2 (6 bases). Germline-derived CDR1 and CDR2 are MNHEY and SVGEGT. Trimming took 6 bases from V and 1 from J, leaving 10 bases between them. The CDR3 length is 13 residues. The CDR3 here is CASRLAPSYEQYF. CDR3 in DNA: TGTGCCAGCAGGCTAGCGCCATCCTACGAGCAGTACTTC.

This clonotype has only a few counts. The CDR3 nucleotides read TGCAGTGCTAACGTTCAGAGCGGGAGGGGTCTGGATGAGCAGTTCTTC. Amino acid sequence: CSANVQSGRGLDEQFF. V is TRBV20-1 and J is TRBJ2-1, with 10 nucleotides matching TRBD2. The CDR3 spans 16 residues. Germline assignment: CDR1 DFQATT and CDR2 SNEGSKA (reference sequence). V lost 4 bases, J lost 8 bases, and 14 bases stayed unmatched.

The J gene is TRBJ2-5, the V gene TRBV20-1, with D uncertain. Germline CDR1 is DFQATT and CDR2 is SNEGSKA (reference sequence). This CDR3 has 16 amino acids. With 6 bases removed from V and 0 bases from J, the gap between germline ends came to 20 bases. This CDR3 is CSAPPWAPTYQETQYF. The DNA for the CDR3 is TGCAGTGCCCCCCCCTGGGCCCCAACGTACCAAGAGACCCAGTACTTC.

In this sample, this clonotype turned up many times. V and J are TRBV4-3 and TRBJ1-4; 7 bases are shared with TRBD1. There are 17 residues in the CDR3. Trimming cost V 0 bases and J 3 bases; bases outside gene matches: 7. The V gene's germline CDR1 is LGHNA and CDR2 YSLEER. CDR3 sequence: CASSQDWDSLSNEKLFF. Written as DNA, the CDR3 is TGCGCCAGCAGCCAAGATTGGGACAGTCTTTCTAATGAAAAACTGTTTTTT.

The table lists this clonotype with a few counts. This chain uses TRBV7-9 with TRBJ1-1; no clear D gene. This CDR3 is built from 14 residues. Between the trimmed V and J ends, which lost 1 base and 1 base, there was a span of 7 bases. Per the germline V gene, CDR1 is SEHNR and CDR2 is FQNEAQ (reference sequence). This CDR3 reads CASSLEIENTEAFF. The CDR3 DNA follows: TGTGCCAGCAGCTTAGAAATTGAGAACACTGAAGCTTTCTTT.

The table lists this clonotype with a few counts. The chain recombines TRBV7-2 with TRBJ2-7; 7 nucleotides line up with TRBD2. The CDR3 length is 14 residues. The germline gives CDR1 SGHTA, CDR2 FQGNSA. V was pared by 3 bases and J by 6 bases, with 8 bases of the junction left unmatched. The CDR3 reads CASSFGLGVSEQYF. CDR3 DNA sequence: TGTGCCAGCAGCTTCGGACTAGGCGTGAGCGAGCAGTACTTC. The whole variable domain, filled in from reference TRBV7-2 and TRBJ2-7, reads GAGVSQSPSNKVTEKGKDVELRCDPISGHTALYWYRQSLGQGLEFLIYFQGNSAPDKSGLPSDRFSAERTGGSVSTLTIQRTQQEDSAVYLCASSFGLGVSEQYFGPGTRLTVT.

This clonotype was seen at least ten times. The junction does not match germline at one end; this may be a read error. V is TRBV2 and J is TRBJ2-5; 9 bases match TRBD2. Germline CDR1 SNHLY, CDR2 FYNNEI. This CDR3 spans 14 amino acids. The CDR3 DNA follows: TGTGCCAGCAGTGAAAGTCTAGCGGGGACCAGTGAGTGCTTC. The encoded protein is CASSESLAGTSECF.

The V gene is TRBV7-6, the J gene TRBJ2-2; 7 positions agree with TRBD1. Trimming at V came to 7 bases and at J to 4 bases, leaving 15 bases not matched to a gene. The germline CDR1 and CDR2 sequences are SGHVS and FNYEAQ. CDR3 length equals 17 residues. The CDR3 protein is CASNIRDRIAGTGELFF. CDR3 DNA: TGTGCCAGCAATATCCGGGACAGAATAGCCGGCACCGGGGAGCTGTTTTTT.

CDR3 in DNA: TGTGCCAGTAGTATAAGGGCGCAGGTCAATCAGCCCCAGCATTTT. Its protein is CASSIRAQVNQPQHF. This chain links TRBV19 with TRBJ1-5; no clear D. The V gene's germline CDR1 is LNHDA and CDR2 SQIVND (reference sequence). V was shortened by 2 bases and J by 3 bases, with 11 bases between the two germline ends. This CDR3 comprises 15 residues.

The CDR3 region has the DNA TGTGCCAGCAGCCAAGGAGGGACAGGGGGTATGAACACTGAAGCTTTCTTT. Translation gives CASSQGGTGGMNTEAFF. This chain uses TRBV4-2 with TRBJ1-1; 11 positions agree with TRBD1. V gave up 1 base and J gave up 0 bases; unmatched junction bases: 4. Germline V gene lookup returns CDR1 LGHNA and CDR2 YNFKEQ. The CDR3 covers 17 residues.

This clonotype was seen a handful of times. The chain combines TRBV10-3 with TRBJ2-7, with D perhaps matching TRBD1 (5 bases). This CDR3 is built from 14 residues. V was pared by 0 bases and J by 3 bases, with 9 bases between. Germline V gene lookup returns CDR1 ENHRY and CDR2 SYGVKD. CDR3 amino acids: CAISESSGNYEQYF. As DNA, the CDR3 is TGTGCCATCAGTGAGTCATCAGGGAACTACGAGCAGTACTTC.

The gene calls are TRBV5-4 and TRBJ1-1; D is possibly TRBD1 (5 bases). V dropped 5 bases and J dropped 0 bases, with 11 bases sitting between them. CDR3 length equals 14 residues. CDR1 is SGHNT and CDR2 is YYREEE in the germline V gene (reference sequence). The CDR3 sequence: CASSSGSMNTEAFF. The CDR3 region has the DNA TGTGCCAGCAGTTCAGGGAGCATGAACACTGAAGCTTTCTTT.

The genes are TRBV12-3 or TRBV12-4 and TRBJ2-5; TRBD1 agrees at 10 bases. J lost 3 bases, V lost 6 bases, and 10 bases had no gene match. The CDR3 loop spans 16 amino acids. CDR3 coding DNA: TGTGCCAGCAGGCGGAGGGGGACAGGGGCAAAAGAGACCCAGTACTTC. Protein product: CASRRRGTGAKETQYF.

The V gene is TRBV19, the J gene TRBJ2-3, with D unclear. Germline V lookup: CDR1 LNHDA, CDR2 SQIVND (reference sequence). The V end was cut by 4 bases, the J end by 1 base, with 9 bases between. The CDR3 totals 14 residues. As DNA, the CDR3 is TGTGCCAGTAGTACCCCTAGAGGCACAGATACGCAGTATTTT. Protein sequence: CASSTPRGTDTQYF. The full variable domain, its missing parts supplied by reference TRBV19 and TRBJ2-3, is DGGITQSPKYLFRKEGQNVTLSCEQNLNHDAMYWYRQDPGQGLRLIYYSQIVNDFQKGDIAEGYSVSREKKESFPLTVTSAQKNPTAFYLCASSTPRGTDTQYFGPGTRLTVL.